The next 6 T cell receptor beta chains were all read from a single sample in a study of CD8+CD57+ T cells in acquired aplastic anemia. TCR beta VDJ and CDR3 profiles were obtained from a genomic DNA template. TCRdb reprocessed the reads via MiXCR and lists one record per CDR3 protein. The table shows approximately 80,000 distinct CDR3 sequences, with about 70% occurring only once. Patients sequenced had flow cytometry evidence of CD8+CD57+ cell expansion. The sequencing input was sorted CD4+, CD8+, or CD8+CD57+ T cells (not recorded which) from PBMCs. The source is a human donor with aplastic anemia.

This clonotype appeared a few times. The V gene is TRBV29-1, the J gene TRBJ2-1, with D perhaps matching TRBD2 (5 bases). CDR3 length: 11 residues. V was trimmed by 6 bases and J by 7 bases, leaving 10 bases between them. CDR1 and CDR2 from the germline V gene are SQVTM and ANQGSEA. The CDR3 loop is CSVSQRNEQFF. The CDR3 nucleotides read TGCAGCGTCAGCCAGCGGAATGAGCAGTTCTTC.

This clonotype showed up just once. The V call is TRBV11-1, the J call TRBJ2-3, with unresolved D. Germline V gives CDR1 SGHAT, CDR2 FQDESV (reference sequence). The CDR3 loop spans 15 amino acids. V shed 5 bases and J shed 0 bases, with 12 bases lying between them. CDR3 DNA sequence: TGTGCCAGCAGCATTCAGGCGTCTAGCACAGATACGCAGTATTTT. Translated: CASSIQASSTDTQYF.

This clonotype has ten or more counts. The V call is TRBV9, the J call TRBJ2-7; 11 bases are a match to TRBD1. Trimming at V came to 4 bases and at J to 5 bases, leaving 8 bases not matched to a gene. CDR3 length equals 15 residues. The V gene's germline CDR1 is SGDLS and CDR2 YYNGEE. Here the CDR3 reads CASSPTGQGDNEQYF. The CDR3 nucleotides read TGTGCCAGCAGCCCCACGGGACAGGGGGACAACGAGCAGTACTTC.

This clonotype was recorded a few times. The V gene is TRBV11-1, the J gene TRBJ2-7; 14 nucleotides agree with TRBD2. Germline values: CDR1 SGHAT, CDR2 FQDESV (reference sequence). CDR3 length equals 17 residues. J lost 6 bases, V lost 1 base, and 8 bases had no gene match. This chain's CDR3 is CASSLVVTSGRASEQYF. CDR3 DNA: TGTGCCAGCAGCTTAGTCGTGACTAGCGGGAGGGCCTCCGAGCAGTACTTC.

This clonotype was counted a few times. The chain employs TRBV20-1 and TRBJ2-5; the match to TRBD2 covers 11 bases. The germline V gene has CDR1 DFQATT and CDR2 SNEGSKA (reference sequence). V lost 0 bases and J lost 0; bases outside the gene matches: 12. This CDR3 is 19 amino acids long. CDR3 in amino acids: CSARDQRLAGGFYQETQYF. The DNA for the CDR3 is TGCAGTGCTAGAGATCAGAGATTAGCGGGGGGGTTCTACCAAGAGACCCAGTACTTC.

The V and J genes are TRBV20-1 and TRBJ2-5; TRBD1 might be the D (7 bases). Germline assignment: CDR1 DFQATT and CDR2 SNEGSKA (reference sequence). This CDR3 is 13 amino acids long. Trimming took off 6 bases at V and 4 bases at J, with 15 bases between the two ends. In nucleotides, the CDR3 is TGCAGTGCGCATCACAGGGGAGGAGAGACCCAGTACTTC. It encodes CSAHHRGGETQYF.